Presented here are 11 T cell receptor beta chains from one specimen sequenced in a study of shared clonotypes between healthy human individuals. Assay used: immunoSEQ multiplex PCR; TCRdb lists only in-frame clones, some missing. The table shows over a million clones, with 95% to 99% occurring only once. Input material: naive CD4+ T cells sorted from blood. Subset: CD45RA+ positively selected. All receptors derive from a man aged 25 to 45 in good health.

The rearrangement joins TRBV7-9 to TRBJ2-7; D remains ambiguous. The CDR3 is 17 residues long. The ends were cut back, 1 base at V and 2 bases at J, with 18 bases in the middle. Germline V gives CDR1 SEHNR, CDR2 FQNEAQ (reference sequence). CDR3 bases: TGTGCCAGCAGCTTAGACCGAGCAGGTTTGAGGACCTACGAGCAGTACTTC. This translates into CASSLDRAGLRTYEQYF.

V usage is TRBV7-8 and J usage is TRBJ2-1, with 8 bases aligning to TRBD2. The CDR3 runs to 15 residues. After removal of 6 bases from V and 7 bases from J, the junction contained 11 bases not matched to a gene. The germline V gene encodes CDR1 SGHVS and CDR2 FQNEAQ. CDR3 nucleotides: TGTGCCAGCAGATCCAGAGCGGGAGTTATGAATGAGCAGTTCTTC. Translated, it gives CASRSRAGVMNEQFF.

This chain uses TRBV7-2 with TRBJ2-3; 9 nucleotides agree with TRBD1. The V segment lost 4 bases and the J segment 2 bases; nucleotides outside the gene matches: 10. Per germline, CDR1 SGHTA and CDR2 FQGNSA. The CDR3 covers 17 residues. CDR3 region: CASSYNRDRVVTDTQYF. The CDR3 DNA is TGTGCCAGCAGCTATAACCGGGACAGGGTTGTCACAGATACGCAGTATTTT.

The rearrangement links TRBV29-1 to TRBJ2-2; 10 positions agree with TRBD1. Losses at the gene ends were 7 bases for V and 7 bases for J; bases not matched to a gene: 9. CDR3 length: 14 amino acids. Per germline, CDR1 SQVTM and CDR2 ANQGSEA. CDR3 protein: CSATGTGVFGELFF. CDR3 coding DNA: TGCAGCGCGACCGGGACAGGGGTCTTCGGGGAGCTGTTTTTT.

This sequence joins TRBV29-1 and TRBJ2-5; weak D call: TRBD1 (6 bases). This CDR3 is 14 amino acids long. Germline V CDR1 and CDR2: SQVTM, ANQGSEA. Trimming cost V 4 bases and J 5 bases, with 17 bases left between them. CDR3 coding DNA: TGCAGCGTTGCCGGGCCTCTCCAGGGGGAGACCCAGTACTTC. Protein sequence: CSVAGPLQGETQYF.

This clone has only a few counts. This chain joins TRBV7-2 and TRBJ1-2; 9 bases match TRBD1. V gave up 5 bases and J gave up 7 bases; unmatched junction bases: 5. The germline CDR1 and CDR2 sequences are SGHTA and FQGNSA. CDR3 length: 13 amino acids. This chain's CDR3 is CASSQGQGGGYTF. CDR3 in DNA: TGTGCCAGCAGCCAGGGACAGGGAGGTGGCTACACCTTC.

The V call is TRBV11-2, the J call TRBJ2-5; D is unresolved. The CDR3 extends over 15 amino acids. V dropped 0 bases and J dropped 5 bases, with 13 bases sitting between them. CDR1 SGHAT and CDR2 FQNNGV come from the germline V gene. The CDR3 loop is CASSLDRTTSETQYF. As DNA, the CDR3 is TGTGCCAGCAGCTTAGATCGGACGACGAGCGAGACCCAGTACTTC.

About this clone itself: In the same sample, other DNA sequences code for this CDR3. CDR3: CASSPPGGEQYF. The CDR3 nucleotides are TGTGCCAGCAGCCCTCCTGGGGGCGAGCAGTACTTC. The chain joins TRBV28 to TRBJ2-7; either TRBD1 or TRBD2 may fit D (5 bases each). CDR1 and CDR2 from the germline V gene are MDHEN and SYDVKM. Trimming took off 6 bases at V and 6 bases at J, with 12 bases between the two ends. CDR3 length: 12 amino acids.

V is TRBV19 and J is TRBJ1-4; 7 bases agree with TRBD1. V was clipped by 1 base and J by 7 bases; unmatched bases: 3. The CDR3 has 14 amino acids. Germline values: CDR1 LNHDA, CDR2 SQIVND (reference sequence). DNA of the CDR3: TGTGCCAGTAGTATAGCGAGGACAGGTGAAAAACTGTTTTTT. Translating gives CASSIARTGEKLFF.

This clone was recorded only once. This chain joins TRBV23-1 and TRBJ1-2, with 8 positions matching TRBD1. TRBV23-1 is treated as an ORF (open reading frame) with a function not yet certain. Trimming removed 4 bases from V and 8 bases from J; junction bases left unmatched: 9. The CDR3 is 14 amino acids. The CDR3 protein is CASSLRGRFGGYTF. CDR3 bases: TGCGCCAGCAGTCTCAGGGGGCGGTTTGGAGGCTACACCTTC.

The V and J genes are TRBV2 and TRBJ2-2; 13 bases agree with TRBD2. Germline CDR1 is SNHLY and CDR2 is FYNNEI. Germline trimming cut 6 bases from V and 7 bases from J; bases unmatched to any gene: 5. CDR3 length equals 15 residues. In DNA, the CDR3 is TGTGCCAGCAGGGGGACTAGCGGGAAATTCGGGGAGCTGTTTTTT. This gives the protein CASRGTSGKFGELFF.